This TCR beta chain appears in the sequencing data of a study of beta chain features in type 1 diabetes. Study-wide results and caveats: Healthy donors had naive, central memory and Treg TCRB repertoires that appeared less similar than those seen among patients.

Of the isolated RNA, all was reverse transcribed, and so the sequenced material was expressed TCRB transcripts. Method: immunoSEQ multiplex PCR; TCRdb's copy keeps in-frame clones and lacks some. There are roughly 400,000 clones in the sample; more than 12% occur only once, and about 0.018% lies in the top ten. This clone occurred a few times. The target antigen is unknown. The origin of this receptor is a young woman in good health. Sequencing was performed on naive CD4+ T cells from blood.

The CDR3 region is CASSRGRDGGGEQYF. The CDR3 DNA is TGCGCCAGCAGTCGCGGGAGGGACGGTGGTGGCGAGCAGTACTTC. J is TRBJ2-7 and V is TRBV10-1; 9 positions agree with TRBD2. Per the germline V gene, CDR1 is WNHNN and CDR2 is SYGVQD (reference sequence). V lost 5 bases to trimming and J lost 6 bases; unmatched junction nucleotides: 11. CDR3 size: 15 residues.